The clone carrying this T cell receptor (beta chain) occurred once. Its antigen is unidentified. This CDR3 is built from 14 residues. Germline V gene lookup returns CDR1 KGHDR and CDR2 SFDVKD. Trimming removed 7 bases at V and 5 bases at J, with 16 bases between. Profiled with immunoSEQ multiplex PCR; TCRdb holds only in-frame clones, not every one. The table includes roughly 130,000 clones, 90% to 95% detected once. This specimen belongs to a study of T cell responses to AZD1222 COVID-19 vaccine. Study-wide results and caveats: In the spike-specific TCR repertoire, nearly half reportedly target unmutated variant regions. AZD1222 recipients seropositive at baseline numbered only five to seven.

The clonotype comes from an adult in good health. The gene calls are TRBV24-1 and TRBJ1-1; possibly TRBD1 for D (5 bases). The sequences come from peripheral blood, collected on day 0 of AZD1222 vaccination. The CDR3 region is CATSPGTRKTEAFF. The CDR3 DNA follows: TGTGCCACCAGCCCTGGGACTCGGAAGACTGAAGCTTTCTTT.